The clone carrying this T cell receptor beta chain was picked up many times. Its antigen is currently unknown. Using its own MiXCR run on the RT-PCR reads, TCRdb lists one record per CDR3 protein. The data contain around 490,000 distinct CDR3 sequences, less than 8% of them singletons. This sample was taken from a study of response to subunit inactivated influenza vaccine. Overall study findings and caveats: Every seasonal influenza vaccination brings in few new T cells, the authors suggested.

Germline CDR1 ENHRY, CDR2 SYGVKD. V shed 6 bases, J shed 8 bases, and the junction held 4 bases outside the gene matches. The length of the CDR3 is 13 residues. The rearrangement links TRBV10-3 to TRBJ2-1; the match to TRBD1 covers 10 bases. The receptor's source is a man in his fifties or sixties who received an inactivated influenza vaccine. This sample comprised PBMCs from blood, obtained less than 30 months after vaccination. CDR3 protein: CAISRDRGYEQFF. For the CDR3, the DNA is TGTGCCATCAGCCGGGACAGGGGTTATGAGCAGTTCTTC.